A selection of T cell receptor beta chains follows, all from one sample in a study of CD8 T cells in Susac syndrome. TCRdb independently ran MiXCR on the immunoSEQ multiplex PCR reads; one entry per CDR3 protein. The sample consists of 80,000 or so distinct CDR3 sequences, about 93% of them appearing once. Sequencing was carried out using CD4+ T cells from PBMCs. The receptor set was obtained from a human donor with Susac syndrome. The conserved cysteine and the conserved F or W are not part of the CDR3 here. D genes are given only for firm matches. A row's size may be missing; if present it is once, few, many or a size class.

len	d_gene	v_gene	abundance	CDR3aa
15	TRBD2	TRBV2	-	ASSEALASGVINEQF
12	TRBD2	TRBV24-1	-	ATSDQRGRNEQF
12	-	TRBV30	-	AWSVSGLINEQF
16	TRBD1	TRBV25-1	-	ASSGALGQGVGEETQY
14	-	TRBV13	-	ASSPLSGSSYNEQF
13	-	TRBV6-6	-	ASSTRLGSSYEQY
12	-	TRBV19	-	ASSKEGLTYEQY
10	TRBD2	TRBV29-1	-	SGSGGQETQY
13	TRBD1	TRBV7-9	-	ASSSYGTEAYEQY
11	TRBD1	TRBV19	-	ASSIDRGTEAF
10	-	TRBV28	-	ASSFTGFGYT
11	-	TRBV2	-	ASGTADQETQY
11	TRBD1	TRBV3-1	-	ASSQGGKGQGY
12	-	TRBV19	-	ASSIRQSNQPQH
13	-	TRBV30	-	AWSFQTGRFQPQH
13	-	TRBV5-1	-	ASSFSDSSTDTQY
13	TRBD1	TRBV7-2	-	ASSPGTGAVTEAF
13	-	TRBV6-2/TRBV6-3	-	ASSPLAGTYNEQF
11	-	TRBV6-5	-	ASSYDDRRTQY
11	-	TRBV30	-	AWRDRSTTEAF
13	TRBD2	TRBV6-4	once	ASSESGGVTDTQY
10	-	TRBV5-6	once	ASSRRGYEQY
10	-	TRBV29-1	-	SAGTGTYEQY
14	TRBD2	TRBV4-1	-	ASSQDLGGFGDEQF
11	-	TRBV3-1	-	ASSQWQGSAQY
13	TRBD1	TRBV11-1	-	ASSSPGTGRNTQY
12	-	TRBV30	-	AWTKTRGYNEQF
12	-	TRBV7-9	-	ASSPSGGNYGYT
15	TRBD2	TRBV3-1	-	ASSLNGLAGGQGEQF
12	-	TRBV7-2	-	ASSLDGGDGEQY
11	-	TRBV2	-	ASSADSNSPLH
13	-	TRBV6-6	-	ASREKGTVNTEAF
13	TRBD2	TRBV19	-	ASSFPSGGSYEQY
12	-	TRBV27	-	ASRLGASTGEQY
14	-	TRBV6-1	-	ASSPATALINEKLF
11	TRBD1	TRBV27	-	ASSWDRRYEQY
14	TRBD1	TRBV15	-	ATSRAPGTGFYEQY
13	TRBD1	TRBV15	-	ATSRAGQGAYEQY
12	-	TRBV5-1	-	ASSSSGANEKLF
11	TRBD1	TRBV11-2	-	ASSWDRDTEAF
10	-	TRBV28	-	ASSLSVYGYT
12	-	TRBV30	-	AWSVRPGLETQY
13	-	TRBV27	-	ASRNGVQENSPLH
12	TRBD2	TRBV30	-	AWSVLADSYEQY
11	-	TRBV19	-	ASSRTGNTEAF
13	-	TRBV12-3/TRBV12-4	-	ASSLRGPPGDTQY
11	-	TRBV6-1	-	ASSATYTGELF
12	-	TRBV10-3	-	AISEGPPGSPLH
11	-	TRBV6-5	-	ASTEGATQKLF
13	TRBD2	TRBV5-6	-	ASSPRSGRATEQF
14	-	TRBV6-5	-	ASSYESLRSGNTIY
13	TRBD2	TRBV7-3	-	ASSLSSGRDETQY
13	TRBD2	TRBV5-1	-	ATTPTSGSTGELF
12	-	TRBV14	-	ASSQDRGYEKLF
9	-	TRBV5-1	-	ASSGKAEAF
13	-	TRBV6-6	-	ASSYPWDGAYEQY
13	TRBD1	TRBV5-1	-	ASSLATGGSTEAF
13	TRBD2	TRBV15	-	ATSRGGTSSNEQF
12	-	TRBV7-9	-	ASSFEGSIQPQH
10	-	TRBV5-1	-	ASSHFLDTQY